The 13 T cell receptor beta chains below were found in one sample sequenced in a study of neurological immune-mediated disorders. TCRdb used MiXCR to reprocess the 5' RACE reads, holding one entry per CDR3 protein. The sample carries tens of thousands of distinct CDR3 sequences, 4.5% to 7% recorded once. Sequenced input: CD4+ T cells from blood. These receptor sequences come from a woman in her fifties or sixties in good health.

Ten or more counts support this clonotype. V gene TRBV5-1 combines with J gene TRBJ1-3, with D maybe TRBD1 (5 bases). Trimming cost V 0 bases and J 9 bases, with 22 bases left between them. The CDR3 is 17 amino acids. In germline, CDR1 is SGHRS, CDR2 YFSETQ. The CDR3 is CASSLGGRSGAKFTIYF. In DNA, the CDR3 is TGCGCCAGCAGCTTGGGGGGCAGATCGGGCGCAAAATTCACCATATATTTT.

The table lists this clonotype with many counts. This chain uses TRBV5-1 with TRBJ1-1; maybe TRBD1 (6 bases). The V gene lost 4 bases and the J gene lost 5 bases, with 18 bases spanning the gap. CDR3 length: 15 amino acids. The germline V gene encodes CDR1 SGHRS and CDR2 YFSETQ. The CDR3 region is CASSPRRGAQTEAFF. The DNA of the CDR3 is TGCGCCAGCAGCCCCCGAAGGGGGGCGCAGACTGAAGCTTTCTTT.

This clonotype was recorded at least ten times. The V call is TRBV6-1, the J call TRBJ2-1; possibly TRBD2 for D (6 bases). V was shortened by 6 bases and J by 4 bases, with 16 bases between the two germline ends. The CDR3 is made up of 15 amino acids. Germline values: CDR1 MNHNS, CDR2 SASEGT. In nucleotides, the CDR3 is TGTGCCAGCAGGAAAAGCCCGGGACTTTACAATGAGCAGTTCTTC. This codes for CASRKSPGLYNEQFF.

This clonotype occurred many times. The chain recombines TRBV5-1 with TRBJ2-7; 12 bases line up with TRBD2. The CDR3 contains 15 residues. V shed 2 bases, J shed 3 bases, and the junction held 3 bases outside the gene matches. The germline V gene has CDR1 SGHRS and CDR2 YFSETQ. In DNA, the CDR3 is TGCGCCAGCAGCTTAGTGACTAGCGGGAGCTACGAGCAGTACTTC. Translation gives CASSLVTSGSYEQYF.

This clonotype was observed at least ten times. The chain recombines TRBV2 with TRBJ2-7; no reliable D call. The CDR3 is 13 residues long. Per germline, CDR1 SNHLY and CDR2 FYNNEI. V lost 2 bases and J lost 5, with 10 bases in between. CDR3 bases: TGTGCCAGCAGTGAACCTTGGACCGACGAGCAGTACTTC. Its protein product is CASSEPWTDEQYF. Using reference TRBV2 and TRBJ2-7 for the parts outside the CDR3, the full variable domain is EPEVTQTPSHQVTQMGQEVILRCVPISNHLYFYWYRQILGQKVEFLVSFYNNEISEKSEIFDDQFSVERPDGSNFTLKIRSTKLEDSAMYFCASSEPWTDEQYFGPGTRLTVT.

This clonotype was recorded many times. V gene TRBV7-2 combines with J gene TRBJ2-3; no definite D call. Germline V lookup: CDR1 SGHTA, CDR2 FQGNSA. The germline V and J ends were trimmed by 5 bases and 2 bases, with 8 bases remaining between them. This CDR3 is built from 13 residues. As DNA, the CDR3 is TGTGCCAGCAGCCCCGACATCACAGATACGCAGTATTTT. Residues: CASSPDITDTQYF.

This clonotype was observed a few times. The V call is TRBV6-2 or TRBV6-3, the J call TRBJ2-5; 13 bases are a match to TRBD2. Germline CDR1 MNHEY, CDR2 SVGEGT. The CDR3 has 16 amino acids. Trimming removed 8 bases from V and 5 bases from J; junction bases left unmatched: 11. The CDR3 sequence: CASQRTSGRDGETQYF. The CDR3 nucleotides read TGTGCCAGCCAGCGGACTAGCGGGAGAGATGGGGAGACCCAGTACTTC.

The sample holds many counts of this clonotype. The chain is built from TRBV7-9 and TRBJ2-1, with a weak D call TRBD2 (5 bases). The CDR3 runs to 15 residues. V was shortened by 5 bases and J by 6 bases, with 17 bases between the two germline ends. Germline loops: CDR1 SEHNR, CDR2 FQNEAQ (reference sequence). The CDR3 DNA sequence: TGTGCCAGCAGCGGACGGATGTACGCGGGCAATGAGCAGTTCTTC. It translates to CASSGRMYAGNEQFF.

This clonotype appeared many times. This chain links TRBV7-2 with TRBJ2-7; no definite D call. Germline lookup yields CDR1 SGHTA and CDR2 FQGNSA. The V end was cut by 4 bases, the J end by 0 bases, with 13 bases between. This CDR3 is 15 amino acids long. CDR3 protein: CASSSGATTSYEQYF. CDR3 DNA sequence: TGTGCCAGCAGCTCCGGAGCGACGACCTCCTACGAGCAGTACTTC.

The table lists this clonotype with many counts. The chain combines TRBV25-1 with TRBJ1-2, with 8 bases fitting TRBD1. Germline trimming cut 7 bases from V and 3 bases from J; bases unmatched to any gene: 4. The CDR3 extends over 13 amino acids. The germline gives CDR1 MGHDK, CDR2 SYGVNS. CDR3 in amino acids: CASKAGGDYGYTF. The DNA for the CDR3 is TGTGCCAGCAAGGCAGGGGGCGACTATGGCTACACCTTC.

This clonotype has a count of ten or more. The gene calls are TRBV28 and TRBJ2-3, with unresolved D. V was pared by 7 bases and J by 7 bases, with 9 bases between. From germline, CDR1 is MDHEN and CDR2 SYDVKM. This CDR3 region has 11 residues. Here the CDR3 DNA reads TGTGCCAGCAATGAGAGAAATACGCAGTATTTT. It codes for CASNERNTQYF.

This clonotype showed up many times. V gene TRBV27 combines with J gene TRBJ1-2, with D possibly matching TRBD1 (6 bases). CDR3 length: 12 residues. V was trimmed by 5 bases and J by 5 bases, leaving 9 bases between them. Germline CDR1 and CDR2: MNHEY and SMNVEV (reference sequence). CDR3 in DNA: TGTGCCAGCAGTCCTCAGGGGTATGGCTACACCTTC. It encodes CASSPQGYGYTF.

This clonotype was detected many times. This sequence joins TRBV18 and TRBJ2-3; D not certain. The germline V gene has CDR1 KGHSH and CDR2 LQKENI. CDR3 length: 16 amino acids. Trimming left V 3 bases short and J 3 bases short, with 16 bases between. CDR3 in DNA: TGTGCCAGCTCACCGCCAGGTCGATTAACTACAGATACGCAGTATTTT. Encoded protein: CASSPPGRLTTDTQYF.